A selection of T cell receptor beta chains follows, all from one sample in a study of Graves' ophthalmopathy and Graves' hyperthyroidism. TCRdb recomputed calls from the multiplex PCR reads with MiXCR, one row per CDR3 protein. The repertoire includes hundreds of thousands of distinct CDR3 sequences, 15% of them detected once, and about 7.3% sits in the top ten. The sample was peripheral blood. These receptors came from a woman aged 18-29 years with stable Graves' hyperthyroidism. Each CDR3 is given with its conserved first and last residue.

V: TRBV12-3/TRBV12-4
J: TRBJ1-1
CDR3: CASSPPPQWPQREAFF

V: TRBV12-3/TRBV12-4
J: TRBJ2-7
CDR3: CASSFSSDVEQYF

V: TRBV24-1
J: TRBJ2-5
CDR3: CATSDPPVRAWETQYF

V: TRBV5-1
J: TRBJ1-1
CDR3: CASSPETGAVNTEAFF

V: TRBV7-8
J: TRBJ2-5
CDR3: CASSLVPGLPHQETQYF

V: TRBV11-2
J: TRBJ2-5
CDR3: CASSLEGVEAQYF

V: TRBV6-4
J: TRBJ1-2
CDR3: CASRATGAQSLNYGYTF

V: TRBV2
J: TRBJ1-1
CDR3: CASREEGHTEAFF

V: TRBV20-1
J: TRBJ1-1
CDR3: CSALAGAGTEAFF

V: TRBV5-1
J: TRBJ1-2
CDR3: CASSLFQSAGYTF

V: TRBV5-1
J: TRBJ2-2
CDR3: CASSGRQGSDTGELFF

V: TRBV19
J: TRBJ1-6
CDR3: CASSTIPGQGNSPLHF

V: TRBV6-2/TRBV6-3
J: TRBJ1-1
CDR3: CASSYRLRQGRSNTEAFF

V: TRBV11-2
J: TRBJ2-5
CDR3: CASGGARETQYF

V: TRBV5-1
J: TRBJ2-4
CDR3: CASSLVGQTLSSLSF

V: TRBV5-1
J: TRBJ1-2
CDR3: CASSSGELYYGYTF

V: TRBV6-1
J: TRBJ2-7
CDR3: CASSLGRGAYEQYF

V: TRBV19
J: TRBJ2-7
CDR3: CASSTSSSYEQYF

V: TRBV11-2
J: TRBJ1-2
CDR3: CASSLELIGKGYTF

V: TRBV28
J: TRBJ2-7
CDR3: CASSVAGTAAYEQYF

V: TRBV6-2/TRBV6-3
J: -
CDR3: CASSLLTSEQYF

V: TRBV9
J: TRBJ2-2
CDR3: CASSEERGGLGELFF

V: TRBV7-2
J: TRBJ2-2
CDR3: CASSLEAYTRELFF

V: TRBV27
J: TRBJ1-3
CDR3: CASRPGSGNTIYF

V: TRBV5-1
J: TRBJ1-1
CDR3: CASSLAAASETFF

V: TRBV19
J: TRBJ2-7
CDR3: CASSIGTGISYEQYF

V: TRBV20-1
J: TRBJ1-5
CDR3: CSARIGAGDQPQHF

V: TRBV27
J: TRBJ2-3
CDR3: CASSSTGQPTDTQYF

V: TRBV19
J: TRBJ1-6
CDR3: CASNEWGWSYNSPLHF

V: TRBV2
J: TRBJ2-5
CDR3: CASSGGGAGETQYF

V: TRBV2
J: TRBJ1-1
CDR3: CASLLGGSNTEAFF

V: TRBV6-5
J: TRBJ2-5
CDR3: CASSYVGKQEMAQYF

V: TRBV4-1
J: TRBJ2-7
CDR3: CASSPHGWKRGDYEQYF

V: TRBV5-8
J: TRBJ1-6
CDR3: CASSFQGTLWGSPLHF

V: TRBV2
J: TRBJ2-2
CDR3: CASRERTTNTGELFF

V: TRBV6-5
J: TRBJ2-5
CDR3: CAISYSTGFQDTQYF

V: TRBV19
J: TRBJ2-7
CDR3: CASSTVPLGTGRGSPYEQYF